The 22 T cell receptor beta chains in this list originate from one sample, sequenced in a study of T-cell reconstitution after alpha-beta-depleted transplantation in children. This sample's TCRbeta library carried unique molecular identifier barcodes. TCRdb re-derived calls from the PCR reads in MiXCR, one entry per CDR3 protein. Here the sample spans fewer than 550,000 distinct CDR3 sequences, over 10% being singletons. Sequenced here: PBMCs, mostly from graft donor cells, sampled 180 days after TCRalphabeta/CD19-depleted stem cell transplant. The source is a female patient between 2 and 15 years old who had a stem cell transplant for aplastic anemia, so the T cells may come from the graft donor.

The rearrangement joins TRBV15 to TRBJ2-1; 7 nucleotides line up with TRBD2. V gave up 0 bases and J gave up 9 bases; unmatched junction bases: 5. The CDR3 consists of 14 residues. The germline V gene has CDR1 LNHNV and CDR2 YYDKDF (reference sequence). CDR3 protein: CATSRDLGEGEQFF. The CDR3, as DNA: TGTGCCACCAGCAGAGATTTAGGGGAGGGTGAGCAGTTCTTC. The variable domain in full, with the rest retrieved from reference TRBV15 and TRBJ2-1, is DAMVIQNPRYQVTQFGKPVTLSCSQTLNHNVMYWYQQKSSQAPKLLFHYYDKDFNNEADTPDNFQSRRPNTSFCFLDIRSPGLGDTAMYLCATSRDLGEGEQFFGPGTRLTVL.

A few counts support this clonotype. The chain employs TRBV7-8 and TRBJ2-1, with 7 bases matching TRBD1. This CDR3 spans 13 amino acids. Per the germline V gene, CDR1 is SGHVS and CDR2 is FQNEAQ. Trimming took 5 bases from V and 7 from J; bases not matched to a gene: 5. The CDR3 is CASSVDRRNEQFF. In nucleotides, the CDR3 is TGTGCCAGCAGCGTGGACAGGCGGAATGAGCAGTTCTTC.

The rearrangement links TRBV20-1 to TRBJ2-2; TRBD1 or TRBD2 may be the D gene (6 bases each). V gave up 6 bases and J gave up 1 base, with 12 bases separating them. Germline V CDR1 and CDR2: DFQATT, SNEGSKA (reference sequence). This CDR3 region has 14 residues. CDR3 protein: CSAPGGGNTGELFF. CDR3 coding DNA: TGCAGTGCCCCCGGGGGCGGGAACACCGGGGAGCTGTTTTTT.

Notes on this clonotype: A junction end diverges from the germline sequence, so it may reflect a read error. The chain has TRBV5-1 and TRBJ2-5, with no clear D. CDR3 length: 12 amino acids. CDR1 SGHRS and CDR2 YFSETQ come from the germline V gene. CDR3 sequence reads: CASTASQKTQYF. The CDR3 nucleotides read TGCGCCAGCACTGCGAGCCAAAAGACCCAGTACTTC. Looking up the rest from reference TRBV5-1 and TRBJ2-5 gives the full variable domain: KAGVTQTPRYLIKTRGQQVTLSCSPISGHRSVSWYQQTPGQGLQFLFEYFSETQRNKGNFPGRFSGRQFSNSRSEMNVSTLELGDSALYLCASTASQKTQYFGPGTRLLVL.

In DNA form, the CDR3 reads TGTGCCAGCAGCCAAGACTGGACTAGCGGCATTCAGTACTTC. Encoded protein: CASSQDWTSGIQYF. This chain links TRBV14 with TRBJ2-4; 10 nucleotides match TRBD2. Per the germline V gene, CDR1 is SGHDN and CDR2 is FVKESK. V was pared by 0 bases and J by 9 bases, with 2 bases of the junction left unmatched. The CDR3 runs to 14 residues.

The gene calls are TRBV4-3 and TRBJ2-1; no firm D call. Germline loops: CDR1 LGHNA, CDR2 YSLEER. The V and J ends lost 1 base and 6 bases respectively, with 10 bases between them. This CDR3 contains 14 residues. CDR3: CASSQVQGSNEQFF. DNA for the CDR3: TGCGCCAGCAGCCAAGTTCAAGGATCCAATGAGCAGTTCTTC.

CDR3 region: CSARDKLGTSVSYEQYV. CDR3 sequence (DNA): TGCAGTGCTAGAGATAAATTGGGGACTAGCGTATCCTACGAGCAGTACGTC. This chain links TRBV20-1 with TRBJ2-7; 10 bases line up with TRBD2. This CDR3 contains 17 residues. Trimming at V came to 0 bases and at J to 1 base, leaving 9 bases not matched to a gene. Germline lookup yields CDR1 DFQATT and CDR2 SNEGSKA (reference sequence).

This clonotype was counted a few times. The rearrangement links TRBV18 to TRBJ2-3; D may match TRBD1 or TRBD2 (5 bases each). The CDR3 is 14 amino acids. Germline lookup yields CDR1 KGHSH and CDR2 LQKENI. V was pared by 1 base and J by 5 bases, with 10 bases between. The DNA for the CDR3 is TGTGCCAGCTCACCACGTGGGGGTGTAGATACGCAGTATTTT. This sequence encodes CASSPRGGVDTQYF. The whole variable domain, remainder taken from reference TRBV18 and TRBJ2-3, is NAGVMQNPRHLVRRRGQEARLRCSPMKGHSHVYWYRQLPEEGLKFMVYLQKENIIDESGMPKERFSAEFPKEGPSILRIQQVVRGDSAAYFCASSPRGGVDTQYFGPGTRLTVL.

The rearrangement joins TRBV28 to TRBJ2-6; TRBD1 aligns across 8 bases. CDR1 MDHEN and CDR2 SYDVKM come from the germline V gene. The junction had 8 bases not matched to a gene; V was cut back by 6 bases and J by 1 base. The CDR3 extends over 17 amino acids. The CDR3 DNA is TGTGCCAGCAGGGCTCCGACAGGGGCTTCTGGGGCCAACGTCCTGACTTTC. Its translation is CASRAPTGASGANVLTF.

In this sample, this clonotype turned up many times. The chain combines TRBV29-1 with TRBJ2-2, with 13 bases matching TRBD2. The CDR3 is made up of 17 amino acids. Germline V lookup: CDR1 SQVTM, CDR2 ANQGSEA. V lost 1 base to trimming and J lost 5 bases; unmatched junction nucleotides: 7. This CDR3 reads CSVEGWGLAGITGELFF. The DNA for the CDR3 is TGCAGCGTTGAAGGTTGGGGACTAGCGGGAATTACCGGGGAGCTGTTTTTT.

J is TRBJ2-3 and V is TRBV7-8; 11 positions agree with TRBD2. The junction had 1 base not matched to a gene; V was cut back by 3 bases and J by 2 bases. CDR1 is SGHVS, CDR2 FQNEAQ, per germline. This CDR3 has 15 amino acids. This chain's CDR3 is CASSLTSGTTDTQYF. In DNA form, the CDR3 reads TGTGCCAGCAGCTTGACTAGCGGGACCACAGATACGCAGTATTTT.

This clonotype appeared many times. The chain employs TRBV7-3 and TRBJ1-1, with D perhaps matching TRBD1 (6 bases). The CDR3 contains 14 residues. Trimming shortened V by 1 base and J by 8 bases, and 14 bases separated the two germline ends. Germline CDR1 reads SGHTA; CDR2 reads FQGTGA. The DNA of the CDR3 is TGTGCCAGCAGCTTAAGTCCCGCTACAGGGGAAGCTTTCTTT. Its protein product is CASSLSPATGEAFF.

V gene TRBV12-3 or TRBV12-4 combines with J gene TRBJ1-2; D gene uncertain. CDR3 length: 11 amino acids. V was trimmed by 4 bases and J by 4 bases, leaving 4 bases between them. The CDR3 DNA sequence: TGTGCCAGCAGTTGGGCCTATGGCTACACCTTC. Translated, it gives CASSWAYGYTF.

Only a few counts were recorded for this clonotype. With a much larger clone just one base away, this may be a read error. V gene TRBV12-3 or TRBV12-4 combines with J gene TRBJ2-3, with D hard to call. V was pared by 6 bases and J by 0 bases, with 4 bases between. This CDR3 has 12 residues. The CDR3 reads CASRTSTDTQYF. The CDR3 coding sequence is TGTGCCAGCAGGACTAGCACAGATACGCAGTATTTT.

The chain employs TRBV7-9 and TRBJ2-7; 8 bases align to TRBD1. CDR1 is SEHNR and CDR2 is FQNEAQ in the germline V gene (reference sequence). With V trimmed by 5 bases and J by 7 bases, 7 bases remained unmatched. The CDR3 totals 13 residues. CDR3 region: CASSTTGEGEQYF. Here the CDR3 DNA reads TGTGCCAGCAGCACGACAGGGGAAGGGGAGCAGTACTTC.

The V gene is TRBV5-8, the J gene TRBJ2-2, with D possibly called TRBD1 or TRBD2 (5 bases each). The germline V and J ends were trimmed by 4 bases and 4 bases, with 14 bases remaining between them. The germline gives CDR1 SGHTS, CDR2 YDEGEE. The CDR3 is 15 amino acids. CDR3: CASSGRDLSTGELFF. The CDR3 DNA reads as TGTGCCAGCAGCGGCCGGGACCTCAGCACCGGGGAGCTGTTTTTT.

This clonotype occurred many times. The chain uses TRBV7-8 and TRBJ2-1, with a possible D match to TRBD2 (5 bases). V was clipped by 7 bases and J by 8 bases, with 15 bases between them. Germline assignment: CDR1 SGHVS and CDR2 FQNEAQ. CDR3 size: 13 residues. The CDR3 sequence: CASKPAERYEQFF. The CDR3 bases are TGTGCCAGCAAACCCGCCGAGCGGTATGAGCAGTTCTTC.

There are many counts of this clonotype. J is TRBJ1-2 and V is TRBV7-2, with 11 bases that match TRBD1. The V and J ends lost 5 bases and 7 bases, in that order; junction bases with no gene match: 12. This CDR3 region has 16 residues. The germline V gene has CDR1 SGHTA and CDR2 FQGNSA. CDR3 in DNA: TGTGCCAGCAGCCCCGATTCGGACAGGGGGCTCGGTGGCTACACCTTC. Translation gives CASSPDSDRGLGGYTF.

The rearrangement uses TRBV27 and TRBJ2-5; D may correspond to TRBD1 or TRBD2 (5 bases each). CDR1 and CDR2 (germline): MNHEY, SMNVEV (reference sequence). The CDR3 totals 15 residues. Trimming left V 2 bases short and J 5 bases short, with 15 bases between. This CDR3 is CASSLDARGWETQYF. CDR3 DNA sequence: TGTGCCAGCAGTTTAGACGCACGGGGCTGGGAGACCCAGTACTTC.

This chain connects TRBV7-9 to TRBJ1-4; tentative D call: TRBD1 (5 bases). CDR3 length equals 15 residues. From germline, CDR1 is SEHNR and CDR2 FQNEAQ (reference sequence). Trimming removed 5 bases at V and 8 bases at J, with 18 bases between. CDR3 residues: CASSGPGTEGEKLFF. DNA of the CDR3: TGTGCCAGCAGCGGCCCCGGGACCGAAGGCGAAAAACTGTTTTTT. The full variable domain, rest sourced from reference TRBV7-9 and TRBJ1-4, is DTGVSQNPRHKITKRGQNVTFRCDPISEHNRLYWYRQTLGQGPEFLTYFQNEAQLEKSRLLSDRFSAERPKGSFSTLEIQRTEQGDSAMYLCASSGPGTEGEKLFFGSGTQLSVL.

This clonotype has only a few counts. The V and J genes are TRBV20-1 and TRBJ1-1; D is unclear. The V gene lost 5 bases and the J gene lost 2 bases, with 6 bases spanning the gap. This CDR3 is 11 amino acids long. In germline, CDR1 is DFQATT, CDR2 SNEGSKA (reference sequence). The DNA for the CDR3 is TGCAGTGCTGGGAACAACACTGAAGCTTTCTTT. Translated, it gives CSAGNNTEAFF.

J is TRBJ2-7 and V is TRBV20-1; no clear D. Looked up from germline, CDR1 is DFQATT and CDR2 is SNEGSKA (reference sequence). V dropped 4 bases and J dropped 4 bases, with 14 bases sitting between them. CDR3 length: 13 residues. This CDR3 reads CSATHLTNYEQYF. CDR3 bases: TGCAGTGCTACCCACTTGACAAATTACGAGCAGTACTTC.